The present T cell receptor (beta chain) was sequenced within a study of Tregs in tolerant kidney transplant recipients. Across the study: The nonmyeloablative bone marrow transplants came from related graft donors, with transient mixed chimerism.

TCRdb's table, derived via immunoSEQ multiplex PCR, lists solely in-frame clones and lacks some. The top ten clones hold over 0.45% of a sample with about 83,000 clones, 95% to 98% of them seen once. The CDR3 spans 16 residues. V dropped 2 bases and J dropped 5 bases, with 21 bases sitting between them. The V gene's germline CDR1 is SQVTM and CDR2 ANQGSEA. Sequences were derived from CD4+ T cells from blood, sampled before the transplant. This clonotype was obtained from a human donor who received a combined kidney and bone marrow transplant. The chain joins TRBV29-1 to TRBJ1-1; maybe TRBD1 (6 bases). The CDR3 nucleotides are TGCAGCGTTGAAAGGGAGAGGGGAGGGGGAGCGACTGAAGCTTTCTTT. It translates to CSVERERGGGATEAFF.